This entry is about one TCR beta chain. Its antigen is not identified. One junction end disagrees with the germline gene, perhaps due to a read error. The data belong to a study of naive and memory T cell subsets. Study-wide findings and caveats: In naive cells, over 95% of TCR sequences were seen only once. Especially in CD8 cells, naive repertoires contained a few larger clonotypes, possibly CD45RA-re-expressing memory cells.

The CDR3 spans 18 residues. Germline values: CDR1 LGHDT, CDR2 YNNKEL (reference sequence). Two oligonucleotides, mixed equimolar, formed the beta constant-region primer covering TRBC1 and TRBC2. The ligated cDNA underwent four PCR rounds using SP2 and nested alpha and beta constant-region primers. The cDNA 3' end received a ligated single-stranded oligonucleotide carrying the SP2 primer and a 12-nucleotide UMI. TCRdb re-derived calls from the UMI-ligation and nested PCR reads in MiXCR, one entry per CDR3 protein. The table records roughly 97,000 distinct CDR3 sequences, more than 14% of them present only once.

The rearrangement uses TRBV3-1 and TRBJ1-1, with TRBD1 as a possible D gene (5 bases). Sequencing used naive CD8+ T cells from blood. The sequence was obtained from a human donor in good health. Written as DNA, the CDR3 is TGTGCCAGCAGTCAAGAATCTAATGCGGGGGGTATGAACACTGAAGCTTTCTTT. Translated, it gives CASSQESNAGGMNTEAFF.